This T cell receptor beta chain stems from a study of T cell responses to AZD1222 COVID-19 vaccine. Study-wide results and limits: Seropositive at baseline were only 5 or 6 AZD1222 recipients. Mostly white British, mostly female donors; authors suggested clonal diversity may be underestimated. Only after the peak T cell response were repertoires sampled.

Germline loops: CDR1 SGDLS, CDR2 YYNGEE. Trimming shortened V by 0 bases and J by 7 bases, and 10 bases separated the two germline ends. There are 13 residues in the CDR3. Clones were read by immunoSEQ multiplex PCR, and TCRdb kept only the in-frame ones, dropping some. The profile shows around 150,000 clones, about 90% of them singletons. As to this clone: Its target is unknown.

The TCR originated in an adult who received the AZD1222 COVID-19 vaccine. The sequencing here drew on peripheral blood, taken 28 days after the second AZD1222 dose. The chain links TRBV9 to TRBJ1-1, with D uncertain. The CDR3 here is CASSVGVTGEAFF. CDR3 in DNA: TGTGCCAGCAGCGTAGGGGTAACGGGTGAAGCTTTCTTT. Combining the CDR3 with reference TRBV9 and TRBJ1-1 gives the whole variable domain DSGVTQTPKHLITATGQRVTLRCSPRSGDLSVYWYQQSLDQGLQFLIQYYNGEERAKGNILERFSAQQFPDLHSELNLSSLELGDSALYFCASSVGVTGEAFFGQGTRLTVV.